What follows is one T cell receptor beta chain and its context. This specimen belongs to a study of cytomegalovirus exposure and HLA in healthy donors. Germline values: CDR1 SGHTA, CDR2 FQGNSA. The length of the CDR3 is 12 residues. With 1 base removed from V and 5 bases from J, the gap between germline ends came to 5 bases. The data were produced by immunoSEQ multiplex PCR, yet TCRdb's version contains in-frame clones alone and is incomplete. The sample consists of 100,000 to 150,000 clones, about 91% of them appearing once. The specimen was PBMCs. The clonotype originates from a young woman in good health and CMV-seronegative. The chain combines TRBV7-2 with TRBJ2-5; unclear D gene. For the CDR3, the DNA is TGTGCCAGCAGCTTAGATTCGGAGACCCAGTACTTC. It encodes CASSLDSETQYF.